This T cell receptor beta chain was recovered during a study of T-cell memory formation after mild COVID-19. Study overall: Clusters were largely donor specific.

MiXCR, run by TCRdb on the 5' RACE reads, gives a single entry per CDR3 protein. This table holds approximately 580,000 distinct CDR3 sequences, roughly 20% found once. Germline CDR1 LGHNA, CDR2 YNFKEQ. The CDR3 consists of 13 residues. V was trimmed by 5 bases and J by 3 bases, leaving 10 bases between them. This clonotype was counted only a few times. Its specificity is not known. Study-wide findings and caveats: There were some responding clones in pre-infection memory, which suggested that cross-reactive memory had joined.

The chain employs TRBV4-2 and TRBJ1-1; D is unclear. The receptor was isolated from an adult woman who had mild COVID-19 (a few samples of this study predate the infection). Cell type and time point are not known. Sequencing was carried out using PBMCs or a T cell subset sorted from them (not recorded which). CDR3 sequence (DNA): TGTGCCAGCAGCGCCGGGGTCTACACTGAAGCTTTCTTT. This codes for CASSAGVYTEAFF.